These 7 T cell receptor beta chains came from one sample sequenced in a study of blood T cell repertoires in COVID-19. The method was immunoSEQ multiplex PCR; TCRdb's version includes in-frame clones alone and lacks a portion of them. This sample has 250,000 to 350,000 clones; roughly 90% occur once, and the top ten carry about 11%. Sequencing was done on a sample of peripheral blood. The origin of the receptors is a woman younger than 45 with COVID-19, enrolled during active disease.

V usage is TRBV7-3 and J usage is TRBJ2-5; weak D call: TRBD1 (5 bases). The CDR3 sequence is 15 residues long. CDR1 is SGHTA and CDR2 is FQGTGA in the germline V gene. Deletions cut 5 bases from V and 4 bases from J, with 17 bases between. CDR3 nucleotide sequence: TGTGCCAGCAGCCTGGCAGGAACAACAGGAGAGACCCAGTACTTC. Protein sequence: CASSLAGTTGETQYF.

The gene calls are TRBV2 and TRBJ2-3; unclear D gene. The germline V gene encodes CDR1 SNHLY and CDR2 FYNNEI. The CDR3 covers 11 residues. V lost 7 bases, J lost 6 bases, and 8 bases lay in between. This chain's CDR3 is CASTLLDTQYF. CDR3 sequence (DNA): TGTGCCAGCACCCTTTTGGATACGCAGTATTTT. The entire variable domain, with the rest obtained from reference TRBV2 and TRBJ2-3, is as follows: EPEVTQTPSHQVTQMGQEVILRCVPISNHLYFYWYRQILGQKVEFLVSFYNNEISEKSEIFDDQFSVERPDGSNFTLKIRSTKLEDSAMYFCASTLLDTQYFGPGTRLTVL.

The chain joins TRBV5-1 to TRBJ2-1, with 11 bases identical to TRBD2. After removal of 4 bases from V and 6 bases from J, the junction contained 9 bases not matched to a gene. Per germline, CDR1 SGHRS and CDR2 YFSETQ. The CDR3 has 16 amino acids. Written as DNA, the CDR3 is TGCGCCAGCAGCCCAGAACTAGCGGGAGTGGGCAATGAGCAGTTCTTC. Amino acids: CASSPELAGVGNEQFF.

The gene calls are TRBV28 and TRBJ1-4; 7 nucleotides match TRBD1. Trimming took 8 bases from V and 8 from J; bases not matched to a gene: 11. The germline gives CDR1 MDHEN, CDR2 SYDVKM. This CDR3 spans 14 amino acids. The CDR3 sequence: CASGGQSGGEKLFF. CDR3 DNA: TGTGCCAGCGGGGGACAGTCCGGCGGAGAAAAACTGTTTTTT.

The chain uses TRBV19 and TRBJ2-5, with 10 nucleotides matching TRBD2. With 5 bases clipped from V and 12 bases from J, the junction kept 18 bases outside the gene matches. Germline lookup yields CDR1 LNHDA and CDR2 SQIVND (reference sequence). This CDR3 is built from 16 residues. In DNA form, the CDR3 reads TGTGCCAGTAGTGCAGCGACTAGCGGGTCTACTTCCCGAAAGTACTTC. This gives the protein CASSAATSGSTSRKYF.

The V gene is TRBV19, the J gene TRBJ1-4; unclear D gene. Trimming took 5 bases from V and 2 from J, leaving 12 bases between them. This CDR3 spans 15 amino acids. The germline gives CDR1 LNHDA, CDR2 SQIVND (reference sequence). For the CDR3, the DNA is TGTGCCAGTAGTGTCGCCCGCGGGACTAATGAAAAACTGTTTTTT. Translated: CASSVARGTNEKLFF. The full variable domain, rest sourced from reference TRBV19 and TRBJ1-4, is DGGITQSPKYLFRKEGQNVTLSCEQNLNHDAMYWYRQDPGQGLRLIYYSQIVNDFQKGDIAEGYSVSREKKESFPLTVTSAQKNPTAFYLCASSVARGTNEKLFFGSGTQLSVL.

J is TRBJ2-1 and V is TRBV7-9; D possibly corresponds to TRBD2 (6 bases). The CDR3 has 14 residues. The V end was cut by 1 base, the J end by 7 bases, with 11 bases between. In germline, CDR1 is SEHNR, CDR2 FQNEAQ (reference sequence). For the CDR3, the DNA is TGTGCCAGCAGCTTAGTGGGACTCCCGAATGAGCAGTTCTTC. It yields the protein CASSLVGLPNEQFF.